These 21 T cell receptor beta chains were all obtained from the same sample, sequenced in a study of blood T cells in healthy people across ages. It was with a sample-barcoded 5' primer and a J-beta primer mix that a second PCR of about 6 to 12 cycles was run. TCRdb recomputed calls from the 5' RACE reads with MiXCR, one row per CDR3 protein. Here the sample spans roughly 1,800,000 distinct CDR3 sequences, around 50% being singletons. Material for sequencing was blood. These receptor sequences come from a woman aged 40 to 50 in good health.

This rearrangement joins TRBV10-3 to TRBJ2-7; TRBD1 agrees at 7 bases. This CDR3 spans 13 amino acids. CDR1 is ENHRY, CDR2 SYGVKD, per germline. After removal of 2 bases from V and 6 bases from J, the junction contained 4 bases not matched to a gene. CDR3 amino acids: CAISEPDRVEQYF. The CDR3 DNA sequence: TGTGCCATCAGTGAGCCCGACAGGGTCGAGCAGTACTTC.

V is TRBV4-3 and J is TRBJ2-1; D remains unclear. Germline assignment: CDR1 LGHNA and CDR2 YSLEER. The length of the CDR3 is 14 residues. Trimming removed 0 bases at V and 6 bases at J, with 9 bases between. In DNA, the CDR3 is TGCGCCAGCAGCCAAGATGAGGTGATCAATGAGCAGTTCTTC. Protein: CASSQDEVINEQFF.

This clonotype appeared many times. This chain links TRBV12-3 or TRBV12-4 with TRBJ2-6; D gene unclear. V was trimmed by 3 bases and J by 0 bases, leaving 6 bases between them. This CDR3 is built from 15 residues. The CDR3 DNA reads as TGTGCCAGCAGTTTGCGGAACTCTGGGGCCAACGTCCTGACTTTC. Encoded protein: CASSLRNSGANVLTF.

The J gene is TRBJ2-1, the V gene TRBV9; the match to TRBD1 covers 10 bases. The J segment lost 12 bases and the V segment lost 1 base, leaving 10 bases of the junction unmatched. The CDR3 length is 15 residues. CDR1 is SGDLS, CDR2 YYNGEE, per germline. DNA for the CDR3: TGTGCCAGCAGCGTATCCGACAGGGGGCCCAACGGGCAGTTCTTC. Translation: CASSVSDRGPNGQFF.

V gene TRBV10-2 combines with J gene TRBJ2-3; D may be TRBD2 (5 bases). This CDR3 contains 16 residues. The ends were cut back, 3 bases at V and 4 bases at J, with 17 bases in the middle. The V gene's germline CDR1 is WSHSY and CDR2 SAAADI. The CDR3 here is CASSDRGYEVPDTQYF. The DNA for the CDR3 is TGCGCCAGCAGTGATAGAGGGTACGAGGTCCCAGATACGCAGTATTTT.

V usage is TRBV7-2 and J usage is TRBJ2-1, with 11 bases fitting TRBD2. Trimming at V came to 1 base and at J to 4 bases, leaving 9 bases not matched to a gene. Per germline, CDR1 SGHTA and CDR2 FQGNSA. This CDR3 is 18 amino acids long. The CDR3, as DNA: TGTGCCAGCAGCTTAGATAGCGGGGGGGGTCTTCCTTACAATGAGCAGTTCTTC. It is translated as CASSLDSGGGLPYNEQFF.

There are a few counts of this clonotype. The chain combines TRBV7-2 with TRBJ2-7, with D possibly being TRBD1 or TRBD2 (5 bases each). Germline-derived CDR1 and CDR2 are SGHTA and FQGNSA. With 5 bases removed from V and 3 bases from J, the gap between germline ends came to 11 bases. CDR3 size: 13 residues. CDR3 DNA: TGTGCCAGCAGCAACCGGGACCACTACGAGCAGTACTTC. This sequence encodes CASSNRDHYEQYF.

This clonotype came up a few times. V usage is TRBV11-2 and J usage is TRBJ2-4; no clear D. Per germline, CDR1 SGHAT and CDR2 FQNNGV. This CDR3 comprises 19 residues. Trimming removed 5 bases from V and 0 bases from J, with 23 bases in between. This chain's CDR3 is CASSEVVYELYGAKNIQYF. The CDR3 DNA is TGTGCCAGCAGCGAGGTGGTATACGAACTCTACGGAGCCAAAAACATTCAGTACTTC.

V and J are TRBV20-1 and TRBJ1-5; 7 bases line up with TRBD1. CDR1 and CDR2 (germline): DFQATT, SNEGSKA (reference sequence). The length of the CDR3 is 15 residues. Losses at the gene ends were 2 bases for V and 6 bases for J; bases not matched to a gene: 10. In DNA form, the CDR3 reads TGCAGTGCTAGATCAAGCACAGGGGCCGGTCAGCCCCAGCATTTT. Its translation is CSARSSTGAGQPQHF.

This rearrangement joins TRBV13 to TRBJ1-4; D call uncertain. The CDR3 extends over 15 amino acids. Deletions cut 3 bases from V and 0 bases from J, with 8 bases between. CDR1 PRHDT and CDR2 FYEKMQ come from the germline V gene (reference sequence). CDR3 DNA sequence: TGTGCCAGCAGCTTCGCGGACTCAACTAATGAAAAACTGTTTTTT. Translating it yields CASSFADSTNEKLFF.

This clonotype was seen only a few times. The CDR3 DNA is TGTGCCAGCAGTCCGAGACAGGGGCCGGTCCACGAGCAGTACTTC. This gives the protein CASSPRQGPVHEQYF. This chain connects TRBV12-3 or TRBV12-4 to TRBJ2-7; TRBD1 matches 8 bases. The CDR3 extends over 15 amino acids. Trimming removed 5 bases from V and 5 bases from J; junction bases left unmatched: 11.

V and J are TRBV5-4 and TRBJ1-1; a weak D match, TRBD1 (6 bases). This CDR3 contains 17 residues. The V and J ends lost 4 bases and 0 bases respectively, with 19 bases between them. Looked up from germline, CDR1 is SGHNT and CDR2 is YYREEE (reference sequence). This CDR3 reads CASSPIYGQTLNTEAFF. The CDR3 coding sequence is TGTGCCAGCAGCCCTATTTACGGACAGACCTTGAACACTGAAGCTTTCTTT.

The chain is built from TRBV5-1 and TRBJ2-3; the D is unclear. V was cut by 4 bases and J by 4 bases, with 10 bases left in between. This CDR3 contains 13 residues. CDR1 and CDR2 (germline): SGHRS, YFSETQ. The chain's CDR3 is CASSVSMSDTQYF. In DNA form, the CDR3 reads TGCGCCAGCAGCGTGTCGATGTCAGATACGCAGTATTTT.

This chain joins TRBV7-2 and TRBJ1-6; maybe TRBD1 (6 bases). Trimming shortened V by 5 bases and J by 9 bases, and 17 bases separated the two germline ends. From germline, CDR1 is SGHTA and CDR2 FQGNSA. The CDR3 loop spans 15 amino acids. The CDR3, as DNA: TGTGCCAGCAGCCAGGGGACGACCGTTGGTTCACCCCTCCACTTT. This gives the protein CASSQGTTVGSPLHF.

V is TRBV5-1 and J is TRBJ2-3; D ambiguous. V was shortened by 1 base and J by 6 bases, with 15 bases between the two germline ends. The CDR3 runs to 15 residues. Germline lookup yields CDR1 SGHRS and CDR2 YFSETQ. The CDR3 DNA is TGCGCCAGCAGCTTGAAGTCTGGGTCGGGTGATACGCAGTATTTT. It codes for CASSLKSGSGDTQYF.

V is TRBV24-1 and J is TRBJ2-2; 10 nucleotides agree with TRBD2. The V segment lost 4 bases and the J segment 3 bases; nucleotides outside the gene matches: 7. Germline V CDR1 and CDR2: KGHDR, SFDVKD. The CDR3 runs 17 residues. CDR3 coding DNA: TGTGCCACCAGTGACTTAACTAGCGGGGAATACACCGGGGAGCTGTTTTTT. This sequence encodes CATSDLTSGEYTGELFF.

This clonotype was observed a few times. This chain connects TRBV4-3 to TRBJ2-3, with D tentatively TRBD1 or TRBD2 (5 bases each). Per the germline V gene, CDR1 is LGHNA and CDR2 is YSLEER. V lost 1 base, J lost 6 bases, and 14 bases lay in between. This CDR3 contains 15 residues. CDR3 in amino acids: CASSQGGLAVDTQYF. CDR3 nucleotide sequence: TGCGCCAGCAGCCAAGGGGGCCTAGCTGTGGATACGCAGTATTTT.

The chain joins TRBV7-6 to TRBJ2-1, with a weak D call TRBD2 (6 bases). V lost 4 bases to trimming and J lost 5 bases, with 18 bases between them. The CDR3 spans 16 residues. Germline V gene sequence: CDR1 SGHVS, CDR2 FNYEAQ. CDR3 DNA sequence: TGTGCCAGCAGCTCCGCACCGGGCGGGAAGGACAATGAGCAGTTCTTC. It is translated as CASSSAPGGKDNEQFF.

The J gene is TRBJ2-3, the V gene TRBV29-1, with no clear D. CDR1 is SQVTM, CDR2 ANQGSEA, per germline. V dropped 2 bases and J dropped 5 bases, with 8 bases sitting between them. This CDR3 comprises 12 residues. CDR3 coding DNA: TGCAGCGTTGAAATCCTCCGAGATACGCAGTATTTT. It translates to CSVEILRDTQYF.

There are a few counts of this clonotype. Here the CDR3 DNA reads TGTGCCAGCAGTTTATACCGGGGACTAGCGGGGATCTCCTACGAGCAGTACTTC. It yields the protein CASSLYRGLAGISYEQYF. V is TRBV27 and J is TRBJ2-7; TRBD2 matches at 13 bases. Germline CDR1 reads MNHEY; CDR2 reads SMNVEV (reference sequence). This CDR3 contains 18 residues. V was pared by 1 base and J by 0 bases, with 6 bases of the junction left unmatched.

In nucleotides, the CDR3 is TGCAGCGTACCCCAGGGAGGGGACCTCACAGATACGCAGTATTTT. Amino acids: CSVPQGGDLTDTQYF. The chain has TRBV29-1 and TRBJ2-3, with 7 bases lining up with TRBD2. Germline assignment: CDR1 SQVTM and CDR2 ANQGSEA. The CDR3 has 15 residues. J lost 2 bases, V lost 6 bases, and 11 bases had no gene match.